This is a list of T cell receptor beta chains from one sample in a study of T cell responses to AZD1222 COVID-19 vaccine. Some clones are missing from TCRdb's copy, which holds only in-frame ones; the method was immunoSEQ multiplex PCR. The table lists roughly 100,000 clones, roughly nine tenths of them singletons. The sample was peripheral blood, taken 28 days after the second AZD1222 dose. All receptors derive from an adult who received the AZD1222 COVID-19 vaccine. CDR3s include the opening cysteine and the closing phenylalanine or tryptophan. A D gene is named only where the DNA matches it firmly. Rows give clone size only sometimes, using once, few, many, or a class for an expanded clone.

J gene: TRBJ1-2; V gene: TRBV28; D gene: -; clone size: -; CDR3 protein: CASLPSANYGYTF; CDR3 DNA: TGTGCCAGCCTGCCGTCGGCTAACTATGGCTACACCTTC
J gene: TRBJ1-1; V gene: TRBV6-2/TRBV6-3; D gene: -; clone size: -; CDR3 protein: CASSKEENTEAFF; CDR3 DNA: TGTGCCAGCAGTAAGGAGGAGAACACTGAAGCTTTCTTT
J gene: TRBJ2-7; V gene: TRBV5-6; D gene: -; clone size: -; CDR3 protein: CASSLGGGRPADEQYF; CDR3 DNA: TGTGCCAGCAGCTTGGGTGGGGGCAGGCCGGCGGACGAGCAGTACTTC
J gene: TRBJ2-5; V gene: TRBV16; D gene: -; clone size: once; CDR3 protein: CASSQSSVRETQYF; CDR3 DNA: TGTGCCAGCAGCCAATCCTCCGTACGAGAGACCCAGTACTTC
J gene: TRBJ1-5; V gene: TRBV7-8; D gene: -; clone size: -; CDR3 protein: CASSGYRDSNQPQHF; CDR3 DNA: TGTGCCAGCAGCGGCTACAGGGACAGCAATCAGCCCCAGCATTTT
J gene: TRBJ2-5; V gene: TRBV5-1; D gene: -; clone size: -; CDR3 protein: CASSAGPTQETQYF; CDR3 DNA: TGCGCCAGCAGCGCCGGACCGACCCAAGAGACCCAGTACTTC
J gene: TRBJ2-1; V gene: TRBV21-1; D gene: -; clone size: -; CDR3 protein: CASSSLDNEQFF; CDR3 DNA: TGTGCCAGCAGCAGCCTAGACAATGAGCAGTTCTTC
J gene: TRBJ1-1; V gene: TRBV6-5; D gene: -; clone size: -; CDR3 protein: CASSPGLTLNTEAFF; CDR3 DNA: TGTGCCAGCAGTCCGGGACTCACTTTGAACACTGAAGCTTTCTTT
J gene: TRBJ2-4; V gene: TRBV28; D gene: -; clone size: once; CDR3 protein: CASSFWPVGIQYF; CDR3 DNA: TGTGCCAGCAGTTTTTGGCCAGTAGGGATTCAGTACTTC
J gene: TRBJ2-1; V gene: TRBV11-2; D gene: TRBD2; clone size: -; CDR3 protein: CASSFGTSEENEQFF; CDR3 DNA: TGTGCCAGCAGCTTCGGGACTAGCGAGGAGAATGAGCAGTTCTTC
J gene: TRBJ2-1; V gene: TRBV15; D gene: -; clone size: -; CDR3 protein: CATSGVGSYNEQFF; CDR3 DNA: TGTGCCACCAGCGGGGTGGGATCCTACAATGAGCAGTTCTTC
J gene: TRBJ1-5; V gene: TRBV6-5; D gene: TRBD1; clone size: -; CDR3 protein: CASSPEQGTRQPQHF; CDR3 DNA: TGTGCCAGCAGTCCGGAACAGGGGACGCGGCAGCCCCAGCATTTT
J gene: TRBJ1-4; V gene: TRBV24-1; D gene: -; clone size: -; CDR3 protein: CATSDRIGKLFF; CDR3 DNA: TGTGCCACCAGTGATCGCATCGGGAAACTGTTTTTT
J gene: TRBJ2-6; V gene: TRBV2; D gene: -; clone size: -; CDR3 protein: CASSTGANVLTF; CDR3 DNA: TGTGCCAGCTCAACTGGGGCCAACGTCCTGACTTTC
J gene: TRBJ2-7; V gene: TRBV10-3; D gene: -; clone size: -; CDR3 protein: CASKTSDGGYEQYF; CDR3 DNA: TGTGCCAGCAAAACTTCGGACGGCGGATACGAGCAGTACTTC
J gene: TRBJ2-1; V gene: TRBV7-9; D gene: TRBD2; clone size: -; CDR3 protein: CASSQWTSGTNEQFF; CDR3 DNA: TGTGCCAGCAGCCAGTGGACTAGCGGGACCAATGAGCAGTTCTTC
J gene: TRBJ1-2; V gene: TRBV30; D gene: -; clone size: -; CDR3 protein: CAWRAGTVLSYTF; CDR3 DNA: TGTGCCTGGAGGGCCGGGACCGTGCTTAGCTACACCTTC
J gene: TRBJ2-3; V gene: TRBV13; D gene: TRBD2; clone size: -; CDR3 protein: CASSSRLAGGTDTQYF; CDR3 DNA: TGTGCCAGCAGCTCCCGACTAGCGGGAGGCACAGATACGCAGTATTTT
J gene: TRBJ1-3; V gene: TRBV7-2; D gene: -; clone size: -; CDR3 protein: CASSLTGASGNTIYF; CDR3 DNA: TGTGCCAGCAGCTTAACAGGTGCCTCTGGAAACACCATATATTTT
J gene: TRBJ2-7; V gene: TRBV11-2; D gene: TRBD2; clone size: -; CDR3 protein: CASSLALAGVNEQYF; CDR3 DNA: TGTGCCAGCAGCTTGGCTCTAGCGGGAGTGAACGAGCAGTACTTC
J gene: TRBJ2-5; V gene: TRBV11-2; D gene: -; clone size: -; CDR3 protein: CASSLDSGFQETQYF; CDR3 DNA: TGTGCCAGCAGCTTAGATTCCGGGTTCCAAGAGACCCAGTACTTC
J gene: TRBJ2-3; V gene: TRBV6-5; D gene: TRBD2; clone size: -; CDR3 protein: CASNPGGEDTQYF; CDR3 DNA: TGTGCCAGCAACCCGGGAGGTGAGGATACGCAGTATTTT
J gene: TRBJ1-1; V gene: TRBV28; D gene: -; clone size: -; CDR3 protein: CASSPPWGGATEAFF; CDR3 DNA: TGTGCCAGCAGTCCCCCTTGGGGAGGCGCCACTGAAGCTTTCTTT
J gene: TRBJ1-4; V gene: TRBV28; D gene: -; clone size: -; CDR3 protein: CASINRATNEKLFF; CDR3 DNA: TGTGCCAGCATAAACAGGGCTACTAATGAAAAACTGTTTTTT
J gene: TRBJ2-3; V gene: TRBV2; D gene: -; clone size: -; CDR3 protein: CASIEQNTDTQYF; CDR3 DNA: TGTGCCAGCATAGAACAGAACACAGATACGCAGTATTTT
J gene: TRBJ1-2; V gene: TRBV5-1; D gene: -; clone size: -; CDR3 protein: CASRRWSGEVPYGYTF; CDR3 DNA: TGCGCCAGCCGACGATGGTCAGGGGAGGTCCCCTATGGCTACACCTTC
J gene: TRBJ2-5; V gene: TRBV19; D gene: -; clone size: -; CDR3 protein: CASSTGDVETQYF; CDR3 DNA: TGTGCCAGTAGTACAGGGGACGTAGAGACCCAGTACTTC
J gene: TRBJ1-1; V gene: TRBV10-1; D gene: -; clone size: -; CDR3 protein: CASSASRSRPETEAFF; CDR3 DNA: TGCGCCAGCAGTGCCTCCCGTTCCAGGCCGGAGACTGAAGCTTTCTTT
J gene: TRBJ1-6; V gene: TRBV7-9; D gene: -; clone size: -; CDR3 protein: CASSGEGTLPLHF; CDR3 DNA: TGTGCCAGCAGCGGGGAGGGGACGCTTCCCCTCCACTTT
J gene: TRBJ2-5; V gene: TRBV27; D gene: TRBD2; clone size: -; CDR3 protein: CASSSQMSAGVTQYF; CDR3 DNA: TGTGCCAGCAGTTCCCAAATGAGTGCGGGAGTAACTCAGTACTTC
J gene: TRBJ1-6; V gene: TRBV5-4; D gene: -; clone size: -; CDR3 protein: CASSPGGAGNSPLHF; CDR3 DNA: TGTGCCAGCAGCCCGGGGGGCGCTGGGAATTCACCCCTCCACTTT
J gene: TRBJ2-7; V gene: TRBV9; D gene: -; clone size: once; CDR3 protein: CASSVEGSPYEQYF; CDR3 DNA: TGTGCCAGCAGCGTAGAAGGCAGCCCCTACGAGCAGTACTTC
J gene: TRBJ2-5; V gene: TRBV11-1; D gene: TRBD1; clone size: -; CDR3 protein: CASSFSAGQVTETQYF; CDR3 DNA: TGTGCCAGCAGCTTCTCCGCGGGACAGGTTACAGAGACCCAGTACTTC
J gene: TRBJ1-2; V gene: TRBV29-1; D gene: -; clone size: -; CDR3 protein: CSSSLGEGLYGYTF; CDR3 DNA: TGCAGCTCCTCCCTAGGCGAGGGGTTATATGGCTACACCTTC
J gene: TRBJ2-1; V gene: TRBV3-1/TRBV3-2; D gene: -; clone size: -; CDR3 protein: CASSQDSRVGYNEQFF; CDR3 DNA: TGTGCCAGCAGCCAAGATAGCAGGGTTGGCTACAATGAGCAGTTCTTC
J gene: TRBJ1-1; V gene: TRBV28; D gene: -; clone size: -; CDR3 protein: CASSPAGTLTEAFF; CDR3 DNA: TGTGCCAGCAGTCCCGCCGGGACGCTGACTGAAGCTTTCTTT
J gene: TRBJ2-2; V gene: TRBV27; D gene: -; clone size: -; CDR3 protein: CASSLFISGELFF; CDR3 DNA: TGTGCCAGCAGTTTATTTATATCCGGGGAGCTGTTTTTT
J gene: TRBJ2-1; V gene: TRBV3-1/TRBV3-2; D gene: TRBD2; clone size: many; CDR3 protein: CASSQEGSGMPYNEQFF; CDR3 DNA: TGTGCCAGCAGCCAAGAGGGAAGCGGGATGCCCTACAATGAGCAGTTCTTC
J gene: TRBJ2-7; V gene: TRBV7-9; D gene: TRBD1; clone size: -; CDR3 protein: CASSSRTGRNEQYF; CDR3 DNA: TGTGCCAGCAGCTCCAGGACAGGGCGGAACGAGCAGTACTTC
J gene: TRBJ1-2; V gene: TRBV28; D gene: -; clone size: -; CDR3 protein: CASSLLGRNYGYTF; CDR3 DNA: TGTGCCAGCAGTTTATTGGGCAGAAACTATGGCTACACCTTC
J gene: TRBJ2-1; V gene: TRBV9; D gene: TRBD2; clone size: once; CDR3 protein: CASSAWTSGNNEQFF; CDR3 DNA: TGTGCCAGCAGCGCCTGGACTAGCGGGAACAATGAGCAGTTCTTC
J gene: TRBJ2-2; V gene: TRBV7-2; D gene: -; clone size: -; CDR3 protein: CASTLGRGATGELFF; CDR3 DNA: TGTGCCAGCACCTTGGGAAGGGGGGCCACCGGGGAGCTGTTTTTT
J gene: TRBJ2-2; V gene: TRBV19; D gene: TRBD2; clone size: once; CDR3 protein: CASSILAGLAGELFF; CDR3 DNA: TGTGCCAGTAGTATTCTAGCGGGATTGGCCGGGGAGCTGTTTTTT
J gene: TRBJ1-1; V gene: TRBV10-2; D gene: -; clone size: -; CDR3 protein: CASLRGARGTEAFF; CDR3 DNA: TGCGCCAGCCTTCGAGGGGCCCGAGGCACTGAAGCTTTCTTT
J gene: TRBJ2-2; V gene: TRBV24-1; D gene: -; clone size: -; CDR3 protein: CATSVRQYTGELFF; CDR3 DNA: TGTGCCACCAGTGTTCGGCAGTACACCGGGGAGCTGTTTTTT
J gene: TRBJ2-7; V gene: TRBV6-5; D gene: TRBD1; clone size: -; CDR3 protein: CASRQGAREQYF; CDR3 DNA: TGTGCCAGCAGACAGGGGGCGCGTGAGCAGTACTTC
J gene: TRBJ1-1; V gene: TRBV6-5; D gene: -; clone size: once; CDR3 protein: CASSYSIVRNTEAFF; CDR3 DNA: TGTGCCAGCAGTTACTCGATTGTACGGAACACTGAAGCTTTCTTT
J gene: TRBJ2-7; V gene: TRBV12-1; D gene: -; clone size: -; CDR3 protein: CASSSYLAGALLF; CDR3 DNA: TGTGCCAGCAGCTCCTACCTAGCGGGAGCTCTTCTCTTC
J gene: TRBJ1-2; V gene: TRBV4-1; D gene: -; clone size: -; CDR3 protein: CASSQKGGATNYGYTF; CDR3 DNA: TGCGCCAGCAGCCAAAAGGGGGGGGCAACTAACTATGGCTACACCTTC
J gene: TRBJ2-5; V gene: TRBV4-2; D gene: TRBD1; clone size: -; CDR3 protein: CASSQEGQDQETQYF; CDR3 DNA: TGTGCCAGCAGCCAAGAGGGACAGGACCAAGAGACCCAGTACTTC
J gene: TRBJ1-4; V gene: TRBV10-3; D gene: -; clone size: -; CDR3 protein: CAISEGSTNEKLFF; CDR3 DNA: TGTGCCATCAGTGAGGGTTCAACTAATGAAAAACTGTTTTTT
J gene: TRBJ2-7; V gene: TRBV12-3/TRBV12-4; D gene: -; clone size: once; CDR3 protein: CASSSGYEQYF; CDR3 DNA: TGTGCCAGCAGTTCCGGCTACGAGCAGTACTTC
J gene: TRBJ1-1; V gene: TRBV7-9; D gene: -; clone size: once; CDR3 protein: CASSSWGMNTEAFF; CDR3 DNA: TGTGCCAGCAGCTCCTGGGGCATGAACACTGAAGCTTTCTTT
J gene: TRBJ1-6; V gene: TRBV3-1/TRBV3-2; D gene: TRBD1; clone size: once; CDR3 protein: CASSQWTGGSNSPLHF; CDR3 DNA: TGTGCCAGCAGCCAGTGGACAGGGGGCTCGAATTCACCCCTCCACTTT
J gene: TRBJ2-3; V gene: TRBV19; D gene: -; clone size: -; CDR3 protein: CASSSQRGDTQYF; CDR3 DNA: TGTGCCAGTAGTTCCCAAAGGGGTGATACGCAGTATTTT
J gene: TRBJ2-2; V gene: TRBV6-5; D gene: -; clone size: -; CDR3 protein: CASRRDTYTGELFF; CDR3 DNA: TGTGCCAGCAGAAGGGACACCTACACCGGGGAGCTGTTTTTT
J gene: TRBJ1-2; V gene: TRBV2; D gene: -; clone size: -; CDR3 protein: CASSPDYGYTF; CDR3 DNA: TGTGCCAGCAGTCCGGACTATGGCTACACCTTC